One and the same sample provided the 21 T cell receptor beta chains below, sequenced in a study of regulatory T cells in long-lasting Graves disease. Time point in this sample: newly diagnosed GD, antithyroid drugs for less than 3 months. PBMC RNA was the source of the TCR library. Arm-PCR of CDR3 regions and iRepertoire HTBI primers were the basis on which TCR beta libraries were built. TCRdb passed the multiplex PCR reads through MiXCR, listing each CDR3 protein once. The sample records around 460,000 distinct CDR3 sequences, about 15% being singletons. These data were also filed under a second study, of T cells in Graves' hyperthyroidism and ophthalmopathy.

Sequences were derived from peripheral blood mononuclear cells (PBMCs), sampled at new diagnosis, from a patient treated with antithyroid drugs. Receptors were obtained from a woman in her fifties or sixties with Graves disease.

This clonotype was seen repeatedly, ten times or more. The rearrangement uses TRBV12-3 or TRBV12-4 and TRBJ1-4; 11 bases fit TRBD1. CDR3 length: 14 amino acids. Germline trimming cut 6 bases from V and 6 bases from J; bases unmatched to any gene: 3. CDR3 nucleotide sequence: TGTGCCAGCAGACGGGACAGGGGGGATGAAAAACTGTTTTTT. This translates into CASRRDRGDEKLFF.

This clonotype was observed at least ten times. CDR3 region: CASSLTRLAGGSLAYEQYF. DNA of the CDR3: TGTGCCAGCAGTTTAACCAGACTAGCGGGAGGGTCGCTGGCCTACGAGCAGTACTTC. The rearrangement joins TRBV28 to TRBJ2-7; 14 bases align to TRBD2. The germline V gene encodes CDR1 MDHEN and CDR2 SYDVKM. V trimming: 2 bases; J trimming: 2 bases; junction bases outside the gene matches: 11. The CDR3 is 19 residues long. Looking up the rest from reference TRBV28 and TRBJ2-7 gives the full variable domain: DVKVTQSSRYLVKRTGEKVFLECVQDMDHENMFWYRQDPGLGLRLIYFSYDVKMKEKGDIPEGYSVSREKKERFSLILESASTNQTSMYLCASSLTRLAGGSLAYEQYFGPGTRLTVT.

In this sample, this clonotype turned up many times. This sequence joins TRBV28 and TRBJ2-7; D is undetermined. The germline V and J ends were trimmed by 2 bases and 3 bases, with 17 bases remaining between them. CDR1 and CDR2 from the germline V gene are MDHEN and SYDVKM. This CDR3 is built from 16 residues. The DNA for the CDR3 is TGTGCCAGCAGTTTACTCGTAATTGGGCTAGACTACGAGCAGTACTTC. It translates to CASSLLVIGLDYEQYF.

This clonotype was detected only once. Here the CDR3 omits its conserved ending phenylalanine or tryptophan, so a read error is the likely source. The chain uses TRBV7-2 and TRBJ2-1, with 15 positions matching TRBD2. Germline V gives CDR1 SGHTA, CDR2 FQGNSA. CDR3 length: 18 amino acids. Germline trimming cut 2 bases from V and 3 bases from J; bases unmatched to any gene: 5. The DNA for the CDR3 is TGTGCCAGCAGCTTACCGGGGACTAGCGGGAGGCTCTACAATGAGCAGTTCATC. Protein: CASSLPGTSGRLYNEQFI.

Many counts were recorded for this clonotype. The V gene is TRBV6-1, the J gene TRBJ1-2; D unclear. Deletions cut 5 bases from V and 7 bases from J, with 20 bases between. The CDR3 totals 15 residues. Germline CDR1 and CDR2: MNHNS and SASEGT. CDR3: CASSLGPGDAIGYTF. CDR3 in DNA: TGTGCCAGCAGTCTCGGTCCCGGAGATGCTATTGGCTACACCTTC.

This clonotype was picked up many times. This rearrangement joins TRBV6-5 to TRBJ1-2; weak D call: TRBD1 (5 bases). Germline V gene data show CDR1 as MNHEY and CDR2 as SVGAGI. V lost 4 bases and J lost 8, with 23 bases in between. The CDR3 loop spans 16 amino acids. The CDR3 loop reads CASSSLRQAGLMGYTF. DNA for the CDR3: TGTGCCAGCAGTTCCCTCCGTCAGGCAGGGCTTATGGGCTACACCTTC.

This clonotype was observed many times. The chain links TRBV15 to TRBJ2-7; possible D gene TRBD1, 6 bases. Trimming left V 0 bases short and J 1 base short, with 10 bases between. CDR1 and CDR2 (germline): LNHNV, YYDKDF (reference sequence). The length of the CDR3 is 15 residues. The CDR3 spells CATSRETGNSYEQYF. The CDR3 DNA follows: TGTGCCACCAGCAGAGAAACAGGGAATTCCTACGAGCAGTACTTC.

In this sample, this clonotype turned up many times. The V call is TRBV14, the J call TRBJ2-1, with D perhaps matching TRBD1 (5 bases). Per the germline V gene, CDR1 is SGHDN and CDR2 is FVKESK. CDR3 length: 14 residues. V lost 3 bases, J lost 3 bases, and 9 bases lay in between. This CDR3 is CASSHLRDYNEQFF. CDR3 nucleotides: TGTGCCAGCAGCCACCTCAGGGACTACAATGAGCAGTTCTTC.

This clonotype has only a few counts. The chain combines TRBV7-2 with TRBJ2-3, with 11 bases matching TRBD2. With 5 bases clipped from V and 9 bases from J, the junction kept 10 bases outside the gene matches. The CDR3 covers 15 residues. The germline V gene encodes CDR1 SGHTA and CDR2 FQGNSA. The CDR3 nucleotides read TGTGCCAGCAGCCGGGGACTAGCGGATTCTGACACGCAGTATTTT. Its translation: CASSRGLADSDTQYF.

In its sample, this clonotype was seen a few times. The chain combines TRBV28 with TRBJ1-2, with 10 nucleotides matching TRBD1. J gave up 3 bases and V 5 bases, and 9 bases lay outside the gene matches. Looked up from germline, CDR1 is MDHEN and CDR2 is SYDVKM. The CDR3 sequence is 16 residues long. The CDR3 reads CASSLPGTGADYGYTF. The CDR3 DNA follows: TGTGCCAGCAGTCTCCCTGGGACAGGGGCCGACTATGGCTACACCTTC.

This clonotype was counted ten times or more. The chain has TRBV20-1 and TRBJ2-7; 10 bases fit TRBD2. This CDR3 is built from 15 residues. Germline trimming cut 0 bases from V and 3 bases from J; bases unmatched to any gene: 5. Per germline, CDR1 DFQATT and CDR2 SNEGSKA (reference sequence). The CDR3: CSARDLAGVVYEQYF. The CDR3 nucleotides are TGCAGTGCTAGAGATCTAGCGGGAGTAGTCTACGAGCAGTACTTC.

This chain connects TRBV2 to TRBJ2-6; D is ambiguous. CDR3 length equals 15 residues. V lost 4 bases to trimming and J lost 0 bases, with 7 bases between them. Germline CDR1 SNHLY, CDR2 FYNNEI. The CDR3 spells CASSVGPSGANVLTF. The CDR3 coding sequence is TGTGCCAGCAGTGTCGGTCCCTCTGGGGCCAACGTCCTGACTTTC.

On this clonotype: A junction end diverges from the germline sequence, so it may reflect a read error. The chain employs TRBV30 and TRBJ2-1; the D gene is possibly TRBD2 (5 bases). Germline CDR1 GTSNPN, CDR2 SVGIG (reference sequence). CDR3 length: 11 amino acids. The CDR3 DNA reads as TGTGCCTGGAGTGTAGCGGAGACCGAGTACTTC. This encodes CAWSVAETEYF.

The sample holds a few counts of this clonotype. The CDR3 sequence is CASNPLPRTGGFYGYTF. CDR3 DNA sequence: TGTGCCAGCAACCCCCTACCGAGGACAGGGGGCTTCTATGGCTACACCTTC. This chain connects TRBV7-6 to TRBJ1-2; 11 bases are shared with TRBD1. The CDR3 is 17 amino acids. V lost 7 bases, J lost 4 bases, and 14 bases stayed unmatched. In germline, CDR1 is SGHVS, CDR2 FNYEAQ.

This clonotype was detected only a few times. The chain recombines TRBV9 with TRBJ1-1; TRBD1 matches at 8 bases. V trimming: 3 bases; J trimming: 6 bases; junction bases outside the gene matches: 7. Germline loops: CDR1 SGDLS, CDR2 YYNGEE. The CDR3 runs 14 residues. The CDR3 protein is CASSETQGAPEAFF. For the CDR3, the DNA is TGTGCCAGCAGCGAAACCCAGGGGGCCCCTGAAGCTTTCTTT. The full variable domain, completed using reference TRBV9 and TRBJ1-1, is DSGVTQTPKHLITATGQRVTLRCSPRSGDLSVYWYQQSLDQGLQFLIQYYNGEERAKGNILERFSAQQFPDLHSELNLSSLELGDSALYFCASSETQGAPEAFFGQGTRLTVV.

This clonotype was counted at least ten times. The genes are TRBV28 and TRBJ2-1; 7 nucleotides align to TRBD2. The CDR3 covers 12 residues. The J segment lost 9 bases and the V segment lost 6 bases, leaving 5 bases of the junction unmatched. From germline, CDR1 is MDHEN and CDR2 SYDVKM. CDR3 region: CASRGGGGEQFF. Written as DNA, the CDR3 is TGTGCCAGCAGGGGCGGGGGAGGTGAGCAGTTCTTC.

The sample holds many counts of this clonotype. The rearrangement links TRBV11-2 to TRBJ2-2; 7 bases fit TRBD1. V lost 3 bases to trimming and J lost 7 bases; unmatched junction nucleotides: 11. The CDR3 sequence is 16 residues long. CDR1 SGHAT and CDR2 FQNNGV come from the germline V gene. The CDR3 bases are TGTGCCAGCAGCTTGGGTCTCAGGGGGTTTGGCGGGGAGCTGTTTTTT. It codes for CASSLGLRGFGGELFF.

This clonotype was observed a few times. The CDR3 loop is CASSFMIRQPQHF. In DNA form, the CDR3 reads TGTGCCAGCAGTTTTATGATTCGTCAGCCCCAGCATTTT. This chain joins TRBV27 and TRBJ1-5; D call uncertain. The germline CDR1 and CDR2 sequences are MNHEY and SMNVEV (reference sequence). The CDR3 contains 13 residues. Trimming cost V 3 bases and J 6 bases, with 9 bases left between them.

V usage is TRBV19 and J usage is TRBJ2-3, with D hard to call. Trimming cost V 0 bases and J 5 bases, with 12 bases left between them. Germline V gene data show CDR1 as LNHDA and CDR2 as SQIVND (reference sequence). The CDR3 extends over 15 amino acids. The CDR3 reads CASSIDRGRIDTQYF. The CDR3 nucleotides read TGTGCCAGTAGTATAGATCGAGGACGCATAGATACGCAGTATTTT.

The chain combines TRBV28 with TRBJ2-1; no reliable D call. The germline V and J ends were trimmed by 3 bases and 1 base, with 10 bases remaining between them. The CDR3 contains 15 residues. Germline V gene data show CDR1 as MDHEN and CDR2 as SYDVKM. The CDR3 bases are TGTGCCAGCAGTTTTGTGACCGGTTCCTACAATGAGCAGTTCTTC. Encoded protein: CASSFVTGSYNEQFF.

In this sample, this clonotype turned up many times. The chain is built from TRBV6-1 and TRBJ1-5, with 7 positions matching TRBD1. This CDR3 has 13 residues. Germline CDR1 and CDR2: MNHNS and SASEGT. The ends lost 6 bases at V and 7 bases at J; junction bases unmatched: 6. The CDR3 nucleotides read TGTGCCAGCAGGGGCAGGGGGTTCCAGCCCCAGCATTTT. Translating gives CASRGRGFQPQHF.